This T cell receptor (beta chain) derives from a study of early stage breast cancer tumors. After removal of 2 bases from V and 0 bases from J, the junction contained 12 bases not matched to a gene. The CDR3 runs 20 residues. Germline V gene sequence: CDR1 MGHRA, CDR2 YSYEKL. Measured with immunoSEQ multiplex PCR; TCRdb has only the in-frame clones, and not every one. The profile covers about 28,000 clones, with 50% to 75% appearing a single time and 7% to 9% taken by the ten largest. Sequenced sample: breast tumor tissue. The receptor was isolated from a person aged 45 to 59 with breast cancer. The chain recombines TRBV4-1 with TRBJ2-2, with TRBD2 identical over 10 bases. The CDR3 DNA reads as TGCGCCAGCAGCCAATCCCGGATAGTGACTAGCGGGTCGAACACCGGGGAGCTGTTTTTT. Protein product: CASSQSRIVTSGSNTGELFF.